A single sample is the source of the 27 T cell receptor beta chains below, sequenced in a study of spatial heterogeneity in lung cancer. Their antigens are not known. TCRdb independently ran MiXCR on the 5' RACE reads; one entry per CDR3 protein. This repertoire shows around 15,000 distinct CDR3 sequences, approximately 6.3% found once; its top ten account for roughly a fifth. Time point given: sample taken at primary tumor resection. Study results and limitations: Expanded intratumoral alpha and beta TCR counts tracked tumor mutation counts.

The sequenced sample was lung tumor tissue, obtained at surgery. These TCRs come from a female donor with early-stage non-small cell lung cancer.

This clonotype appeared many times. This sequence joins TRBV2 and TRBJ2-1; 9 bases match TRBD1. The V gene end was trimmed by 8 bases and the J gene end by 7 bases; junction bases not matched to a gene: 6. The CDR3 runs 13 residues. Germline V gene data show CDR1 as SNHLY and CDR2 as FYNNEI. This CDR3 is CASRGQGRNEQFF. CDR3 nucleotides: TGTGCCAGCCGAGGACAGGGGAGAAATGAGCAGTTCTTC. Full variable domain (outside the CDR3, taken from reference TRBV2 and TRBJ2-1): EPEVTQTPSHQVTQMGQEVILRCVPISNHLYFYWYRQILGQKVEFLVSFYNNEISEKSEIFDDQFSVERPDGSNFTLKIRSTKLEDSAMYFCASRGQGRNEQFFGPGTRLTVL.

This clonotype was found many times. The CDR3 is CASSLTPTGDTEAFF. Written as DNA, the CDR3 is TGTGCCAGCAGTTTAACGCCCACAGGGGACACTGAAGCTTTCTTT. The chain couples TRBV27 to TRBJ1-1; 7 nucleotides align to TRBD1. The CDR3 extends over 15 amino acids. V shed 2 bases and J 3 bases; nucleotides not matched to a gene: 6. The germline CDR1 and CDR2 sequences are MNHEY and SMNVEV (reference sequence).

In this sample, this clonotype is medium-sized. This rearrangement joins TRBV6-5 to TRBJ1-3; no firm D call. Germline V gene sequence: CDR1 MNHEY, CDR2 SVGAGI. V was cut by 2 bases and J by 2 bases, with 13 bases left in between. The CDR3 totals 16 residues. The CDR3 region is CASSYKARTAGNTIYF. The CDR3 DNA follows: TGTGCCAGCAGTTACAAGGCGCGGACCGCTGGAAACACCATATATTTT.

Worth noting for this clonotype: It may be a read error: a sequence one base away is much more abundant. This rearrangement joins TRBV7-6 to TRBJ2-1, with TRBD2 identical over 11 bases. The V and J ends lost 5 bases and 4 bases, in that order; junction bases with no gene match: 7. CDR3 length equals 16 residues. From germline, CDR1 is SGHVS and CDR2 FNYEAQ. In DNA, the CDR3 is TGTGCCAGCAGCCGGCTGGGACTAGCGGAGTACAATGAGCAGTTCTTC. This encodes CASSRLGLAEYNEQFF.

This clonotype was seen at least ten times. CDR3 nucleotides: TGTGCCAGCAGCTTAGCGGGGGCTTTTACCATTGAAAAACTGTTTTTT. Protein: CASSLAGAFTIEKLFF. The chain employs TRBV7-2 and TRBJ1-4; a weak D match, TRBD1 (6 bases). The CDR3 totals 16 residues. Germline CDR1 is SGHTA and CDR2 is FQGNSA. V lost 0 bases and J 7 bases, leaving 15 bases between the germline ends.

This clonotype was observed many times. The V gene is TRBV20-1, the J gene TRBJ2-3; 9 nucleotides align to TRBD2. Germline CDR1 and CDR2: DFQATT and SNEGSKA (reference sequence). J lost 11 bases, V lost 3 bases, and 9 bases had no gene match. CDR3 length: 13 residues. CDR3 loop: CSARDPISGGQYF. The CDR3 DNA reads as TGCAGTGCTAGGGACCCAATTAGCGGGGGGCAGTATTTT.

Worth noting for this clonotype: This may come from a read error, since a much larger clone is one base off. The J gene is TRBJ2-3, the V gene TRBV9; D not certain. Trimming cost V 7 bases and J 5 bases, with 17 bases left between them. CDR1 is SGDLS, CDR2 YYNGEE, per germline. CDR3 length: 14 amino acids. The CDR3 DNA reads as TGTGCCAGCTGCGGAAGCCCAAGATTAGATACGCAGTATTTT. Protein: CASCGSPRLDTQYF.

This clonotype showed up just a few times. The chain is built from TRBV12-3 or TRBV12-4 and TRBJ2-3; the D gene is possibly TRBD2 (5 bases). The V gene lost 2 bases and the J gene lost 4 bases, with 10 bases spanning the gap. This CDR3 spans 14 amino acids. The CDR3 nucleotides read TGTGCCAGCAGTTTAAAGGCGGGCTCAGATACGCAGTATTTT. It specifies CASSLKAGSDTQYF.

This clonotype came up many times. The chain carries TRBV5-4 and TRBJ2-5, with D unclear. With 0 bases removed from V and 5 bases from J, the gap between germline ends came to 8 bases. The CDR3 loop spans 13 amino acids. Germline V CDR1 and CDR2: SGHNT, YYREEE (reference sequence). CDR3 protein: CASSLALRETQYF. In DNA, the CDR3 is TGTGCCAGCAGCTTGGCTTTGCGGGAGACCCAGTACTTC.

The chain is built from TRBV7-2 and TRBJ2-2; D perhaps matches TRBD1 (5 bases). The CDR3 is made up of 18 amino acids. The V gene's germline CDR1 is SGHTA and CDR2 FQGNSA. V lost 7 bases to trimming and J lost 1 base, with 22 bases between them. CDR3 sequence reads: CASTLIGWPTGNTGELFF. The CDR3 DNA reads TGTGCCAGCACCCTTATCGGATGGCCAACAGGGAACACCGGGGAGCTGTTTTTT.

This clonotype was counted many times. V and J are TRBV19 and TRBJ1-4, with D possibly matching TRBD1 (6 bases). Between the trimmed V and J ends, which lost 7 bases and 7 bases, there was a span of 19 bases. CDR3 length: 15 amino acids. The germline gives CDR1 LNHDA, CDR2 SQIVND (reference sequence). DNA for the CDR3: TGTGCCAGTAACTGGGGGCGGACTGCGTCTGAAAAACTGTTTTTT. Translating it yields CASNWGRTASEKLFF.

This clonotype was recorded a few times. The chain carries TRBV4-2 and TRBJ2-7, with D unclear. Germline-derived CDR1 and CDR2 are LGHNA and YNFKEQ. V lost 0 bases, J lost 6 bases, and 9 bases lay in between. This CDR3 has 13 amino acids. CDR3 sequence reads: CASSQDYKFEQYF. In DNA, the CDR3 is TGTGCCAGCAGCCAAGATTATAAATTCGAGCAGTACTTC.

This clonotype was observed at least ten times. The chain employs TRBV2 and TRBJ1-5; D is ambiguous. The CDR3 has 13 amino acids. The V and J ends lost 1 base and 4 bases respectively, with 5 bases between them. Germline V gene sequence: CDR1 SNHLY, CDR2 FYNNEI. This CDR3 is CASSEDLNQPQHF. The CDR3 nucleotides read TGTGCCAGCAGTGAAGACCTTAATCAGCCCCAGCATTTT.

This clonotype was picked up many times. The J gene is TRBJ2-4, the V gene TRBV10-3; a possible D gene is TRBD1 (5 bases). Trimming removed 0 bases at V and 5 bases at J, with 14 bases between. Germline V gene lookup returns CDR1 ENHRY and CDR2 SYGVKD. The CDR3 has 16 amino acids. CDR3 protein: CAISESQGPPQNIQYF. The CDR3, as DNA: TGTGCCATCAGTGAGTCTCAGGGCCCCCCCCAAAACATTCAGTACTTC.

This clonotype has a count of ten or more. The chain couples TRBV5-1 to TRBJ2-7; maybe TRBD1 (5 bases). The germline V and J ends were trimmed by 3 bases and 2 bases, with 12 bases remaining between them. Germline CDR1 reads SGHRS; CDR2 reads YFSETQ. This CDR3 contains 14 residues. DNA for the CDR3: TGCGCCAGCAGCTCGTCGGTAGGGGCCTACGAGCAGTACTTC. Amino acid sequence: CASSSSVGAYEQYF.

This chain joins TRBV20-1 and TRBJ2-5, with D hard to call. The CDR3 has 16 amino acids. The V gene's germline CDR1 is DFQATT and CDR2 SNEGSKA (reference sequence). Trimming left V 4 bases short and J 4 bases short, with 22 bases between. CDR3 nucleotide sequence: TGCAGTGCTAATCCCGCGAGCGACCTATGGGGAGAGACCCAGTACTTC. It yields the protein CSANPASDLWGETQYF.

With respect to this clonotype: A much larger clone sits a single nucleotide away, making a read error possible. The rearrangement links TRBV2 to TRBJ2-2, with D perhaps given as TRBD1 or TRBD2 (6 bases each). This CDR3 spans 14 amino acids. Germline V gives CDR1 SNHLY, CDR2 FYNNEI. The CDR3 nucleotides are TGTGCCAGCAGTGATGGAGGGGGAACCGGGGCGCTGTTTTTT. As protein: CASSDGGGTGALFF.

Many counts were recorded for this clonotype. The chain employs TRBV12-3 or TRBV12-4 and TRBJ1-1; a weak D match, TRBD1 (6 bases). CDR3 length equals 14 residues. V shed 3 bases and J shed 4 bases, with 12 bases lying between them. CDR3 region: CASSLGGGGTEAFF. The CDR3 coding sequence is TGTGCCAGCAGTTTGGGAGGGGGAGGCACTGAAGCTTTCTTT.

V gene TRBV20-1 combines with J gene TRBJ2-4, with D possibly TRBD2 on 5 matching bases. Germline values: CDR1 DFQATT, CDR2 SNEGSKA (reference sequence). The CDR3 totals 13 residues. The germline V and J ends were trimmed by 5 bases and 0 bases, with 8 bases remaining between them. The DNA for the CDR3 is TGCAGTGCTCGGGATGCAGCCAAAAACATTCAGTACTTC. Its protein is CSARDAAKNIQYF.

Ten or more counts support this clonotype. V gene TRBV6-5 combines with J gene TRBJ1-5; D might be TRBD1 (5 bases). Germline values: CDR1 MNHEY, CDR2 SVGAGI. The germline V and J ends were trimmed by 9 bases and 3 bases, with 12 bases remaining between them. The CDR3 sequence is 13 residues long. CDR3 protein: CARMQGNNQPQHF. CDR3 nucleotides: TGTGCCAGAATGCAGGGAAACAATCAGCCCCAGCATTTT.

This clonotype is termed medium-sized (0.01 to 0.1%). The V gene is TRBV3-1, the J gene TRBJ2-7; no definite D call. Germline CDR1 is LGHDT and CDR2 is YNNKEL (reference sequence). The CDR3 length is 13 residues. Trimming cost V 4 bases and J 0 bases, with 7 bases left between them. CDR3 nucleotides: TGTGCCAGCAGCCCAGACGGCTCCTACGAGCAGTACTTC. Amino acids: CASSPDGSYEQYF.

This clonotype counts as medium-sized. The rearrangement joins TRBV4-3 to TRBJ2-1; D might be TRBD1 (6 bases). This CDR3 contains 18 residues. Germline assignment: CDR1 LGHNA and CDR2 YSLEER. Deletions cut 0 bases from V and 7 bases from J, with 22 bases between. Here the CDR3 reads CASSQDSRGASLMNEQFF. CDR3 sequence (DNA): TGCGCCAGCAGCCAAGATTCCAGGGGCGCCTCTCTCATGAATGAGCAGTTCTTC.

This clonotype was recorded many times. The V call is TRBV5-4, the J call TRBJ2-7, with TRBD1 as a possible D gene (5 bases). Per germline, CDR1 SGHNT and CDR2 YYREEE (reference sequence). V was trimmed by 0 bases and J by 0 bases, leaving 7 bases between them. This CDR3 spans 14 amino acids. CDR3 nucleotides: TGTGCCAGCAGCTTGGAACAGGACTCCTACGAGCAGTACTTC. Amino acid sequence: CASSLEQDSYEQYF.

In this sample, this clonotype turned up many times. The chain links TRBV18 to TRBJ1-1; 7 positions agree with TRBD1. V lost 4 bases and J lost 4; bases outside the gene matches: 9. The CDR3 runs to 15 residues. CDR1 and CDR2 from the germline V gene are KGHSH and LQKENI. CDR3: CASSRPTGAGTEAFF. The CDR3 DNA sequence: TGTGCCAGCTCACGTCCTACAGGGGCTGGCACTGAAGCTTTCTTT.

By sample share, this clonotype is medium-sized. The gene calls are TRBV12-3 or TRBV12-4 and TRBJ1-6; tentative D call: TRBD1 (6 bases). Trimming stripped 2 bases from V and 9 bases from J, with 11 bases between. This CDR3 has 14 amino acids. The CDR3 sequence is CASSLTGPRSPLHF. The CDR3 bases are TGTGCCAGCAGTTTAACAGGGCCTCGTTCACCCCTCCACTTT.

In this sample, this clonotype turned up many times. V usage is TRBV5-1 and J usage is TRBJ1-6; D is unresolved. Trimming took 6 bases from V and 9 from J, leaving 25 bases between them. In germline, CDR1 is SGHRS, CDR2 YFSETQ. The CDR3 covers 17 residues. The CDR3 region has the DNA TGCGCCAGCACTCAATCGATCCCCGGAGGTGATTCTTCACCCCTCCACTTT. Translating gives CASTQSIPGGDSSPLHF. Full variable domain (remainder filled in from reference TRBV5-1 and TRBJ1-6): KAGVTQTPRYLIKTRGQQVTLSCSPISGHRSVSWYQQTPGQGLQFLFEYFSETQRNKGNFPGRFSGRQFSNSRSEMNVSTLELGDSALYLCASTQSIPGGDSSPLHFGNGTRLTVT.

This clonotype has only a few counts. This chain connects TRBV6-2 or TRBV6-3 to TRBJ2-7, with 7 bases fitting TRBD1. Losses at the gene ends were 5 bases for V and 9 bases for J; bases not matched to a gene: 7. The CDR3 has 12 amino acids. From germline, CDR1 is MNHEY and CDR2 SVGEGT. The CDR3 here is CASSPGTARQYF. DNA for the CDR3: TGTGCCAGCAGTCCTGGGACAGCGAGGCAGTACTTC.